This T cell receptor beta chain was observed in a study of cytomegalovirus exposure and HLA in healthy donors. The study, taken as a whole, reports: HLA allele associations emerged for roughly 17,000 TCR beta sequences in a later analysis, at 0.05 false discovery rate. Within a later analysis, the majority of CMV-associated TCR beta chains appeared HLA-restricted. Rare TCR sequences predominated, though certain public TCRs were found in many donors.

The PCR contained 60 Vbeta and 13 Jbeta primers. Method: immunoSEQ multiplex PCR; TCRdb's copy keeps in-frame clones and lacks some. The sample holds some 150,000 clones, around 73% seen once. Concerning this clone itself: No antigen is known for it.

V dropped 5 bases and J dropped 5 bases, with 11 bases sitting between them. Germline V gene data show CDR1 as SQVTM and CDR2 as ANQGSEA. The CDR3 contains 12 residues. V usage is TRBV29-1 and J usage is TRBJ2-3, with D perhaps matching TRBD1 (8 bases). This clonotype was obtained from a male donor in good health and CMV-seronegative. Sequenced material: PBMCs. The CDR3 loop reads CSVTGGEDTQYF. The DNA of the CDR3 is TGCAGCGTTACAGGGGGGGAAGATACGCAGTATTTT.